Listed below are T cell receptor beta chains from one sample, sequenced in a study of shared clonotypes between healthy human individuals. TCRdb's copy holds only in-frame clones and misses some; the assay was immunoSEQ multiplex PCR. The data contain 800,000 to 1,200,000 clones, around 78% of them singletons. Input material: memory CD4+ T cells from PBMCs. These receptors were obtained from a man between 18 and 29 years old in good health. Some clones in this sample may be carry-over from other donors' samples. CDR3s include the opening cysteine and the closing phenylalanine or tryptophan. Each record gives: V gene, J gene, clone size, D gene, CDR3 protein, CDR3 DNA. A D gene is named only where the DNA matches it firmly. Part of the rows lack a size; the others show once, few, many or a class for expanded clones.

v_call: TRBV19; j_call: TRBJ1-1; clone_size: .; d_call: .; cdr3_aa: CASSPVGQGIGTEAFF; cdr3_nt: TGTGCCAGTAGTCCGGTGGGGCAGGGGATTGGAACTGAAGCTTTCTTT
v_call: TRBV18; j_call: TRBJ1-4; clone_size: .; d_call: .; cdr3_aa: CASSPLTGAGDEKLFF; cdr3_nt: TGTGCCAGCTCCCCCCTCACGGGGGCCGGGGATGAAAAACTGTTTTTT
v_call: TRBV7-2; j_call: TRBJ2-5; clone_size: .; d_call: TRBD1; cdr3_aa: CASSLGQAAETQYF; cdr3_nt: TGTGCCAGCAGCTTGGGACAGGCAGCAGAGACCCAGTACTTC
v_call: TRBV7-6; j_call: TRBJ2-1; clone_size: .; d_call: TRBD2; cdr3_aa: CASSLGLAGGSHEQFF; cdr3_nt: TGTGCCAGCAGCTTGGGACTAGCGGGAGGTTCTCATGAGCAGTTCTTC
v_call: TRBV18; j_call: TRBJ2-2; clone_size: once; d_call: .; cdr3_aa: CASSRGGAEGTGELFF; cdr3_nt: TGTGCCAGCTCACGTGGGGGCGCAGAGGGCACCGGGGAGCTGTTTTTT
v_call: TRBV19; j_call: TRBJ2-1; clone_size: .; d_call: .; cdr3_aa: CASSVVGEQFF; cdr3_nt: TGTGCCAGTAGTGTGGTAGGTGAGCAGTTCTTC
v_call: TRBV19; j_call: TRBJ1-2; clone_size: many; d_call: .; cdr3_aa: CASSSAGTLYGYTF; cdr3_nt: TGTGCCAGTAGTAGCGCCGGGACACTTTATGGCTACACCTTC
v_call: TRBV27; j_call: TRBJ1-1; clone_size: .; d_call: .; cdr3_aa: CASSGGWPGTEAFF; cdr3_nt: TGTGCCAGCAGTGGAGGGTGGCCGGGGACTGAAGCTTTCTTT
v_call: TRBV30; j_call: TRBJ1-1; clone_size: few; d_call: .; cdr3_aa: CAWTTGYGLRGGAFF; cdr3_nt: TGTGCCTGGACGACAGGATACGGCTTAAGAGGGGGAGCTTTCTTT
v_call: TRBV28; j_call: TRBJ2-1; clone_size: .; d_call: .; cdr3_aa: CASSLGITSYNEQFF; cdr3_nt: TGTGCCAGCAGCCTCGGGATTACCTCCTACAATGAGCAGTTCTTC
v_call: TRBV7-2; j_call: TRBJ1-5; clone_size: .; d_call: .; cdr3_aa: CASSLLGLGQPQHF; cdr3_nt: TGTGCCAGCAGCCTACTAGGGTTAGGTCAGCCCCAGCATTTT
v_call: TRBV27; j_call: TRBJ1-4; clone_size: .; d_call: TRBD1; cdr3_aa: CASSSRRTGGERDEKLFF; cdr3_nt: TGTGCCAGCAGTTCCAGGAGGACAGGGGGCGAGAGGGATGAAAAACTGTTTTTT
v_call: TRBV2; j_call: TRBJ1-2; clone_size: .; d_call: TRBD1; cdr3_aa: CASSEGQGFYGYTF; cdr3_nt: TGTGCCAGCAGCGAGGGACAGGGGTTCTATGGCTACACCTTC
v_call: TRBV9; j_call: TRBJ1-2; clone_size: .; d_call: TRBD1; cdr3_aa: CASSVVGQGDGYTF; cdr3_nt: TGTGCCAGCAGCGTAGTCGGACAGGGAGATGGCTACACCTTC
v_call: TRBV7-3; j_call: TRBJ2-5; clone_size: .; d_call: TRBD1; cdr3_aa: CASSPFGRGLETQYF; cdr3_nt: TGTGCCAGCAGCCCCTTCGGCAGGGGGCTAGAGACCCAGTACTTC
v_call: TRBV5-4; j_call: TRBJ2-7; clone_size: .; d_call: .; cdr3_aa: CASSASSGASYEQYF; cdr3_nt: TGTGCCAGCAGCGCCTCCTCGGGAGCTTCCTACGAGCAGTACTTC
v_call: TRBV6-1; j_call: TRBJ1-1; clone_size: .; d_call: TRBD1; cdr3_aa: CASSFSQGDTEAFF; cdr3_nt: TGTGCCAGCAGCTTCTCTCAGGGGGACACTGAAGCTTTCTTT
v_call: TRBV7-2; j_call: TRBJ2-7; clone_size: .; d_call: .; cdr3_aa: CASSLSAAQSSYEQYF; cdr3_nt: TGTGCCAGCAGCTTATCGGCGGCCCAGAGCTCCTACGAGCAGTACTTC
v_call: TRBV19; j_call: TRBJ1-5; clone_size: .; d_call: TRBD1; cdr3_aa: CASSMRTGLGKQPQHF; cdr3_nt: TGTGCCAGTAGTATGAGGACAGGGTTAGGCAAGCAGCCCCAGCATTTT
v_call: TRBV5-1; j_call: TRBJ2-3; clone_size: few; d_call: TRBD1; cdr3_aa: CASSARKTGHERDTQYF; cdr3_nt: TGCGCCAGCAGCGCCCGTAAGACAGGGCACGAGAGAGATACGCAGTATTTT
v_call: TRBV28; j_call: TRBJ1-3; clone_size: once; d_call: .; cdr3_aa: CASSPSQAVGNTIYF; cdr3_nt: TGTGCCAGCAGTCCCTCCCAGGCGGTTGGAAACACCATATATTTT
v_call: TRBV27; j_call: TRBJ2-2; clone_size: .; d_call: .; cdr3_aa: CASRPGALRGTGELFF; cdr3_nt: TGTGCCAGCAGACCCGGGGCCCTCCGGGGCACCGGGGAGCTGTTTTTT
v_call: TRBV28; j_call: TRBJ2-1; clone_size: .; d_call: TRBD2; cdr3_aa: CASSLESGRAKQFF; cdr3_nt: TGTGCCAGCAGCCTCGAGAGCGGGAGGGCCAAGCAGTTCTTC
v_call: TRBV7-8; j_call: TRBJ1-2; clone_size: .; d_call: TRBD1; cdr3_aa: CASSLQGAGGYTF; cdr3_nt: TGTGCCAGCAGCTTACAGGGGGCAGGTGGCTACACCTTC
v_call: TRBV2; j_call: TRBJ1-2; clone_size: .; d_call: .; cdr3_aa: CASSDGKYGYTF; cdr3_nt: TGTGCCAGCAGTGATGGCAAGTATGGCTACACCTTC
v_call: TRBV5-8; j_call: TRBJ2-2; clone_size: .; d_call: TRBD2; cdr3_aa: CASSLELAGANTGELFF; cdr3_nt: TGTGCCAGCAGCTTGGAGCTAGCGGGGGCAAACACCGGGGAGCTGTTTTTT
v_call: TRBV5-4; j_call: TRBJ2-7; clone_size: .; d_call: TRBD1; cdr3_aa: CASSWTGGYSYEQYF; cdr3_nt: TGTGCCAGCAGCTGGACAGGGGGCTATAGCTACGAGCAGTACTTC
v_call: TRBV7-2; j_call: TRBJ2-3; clone_size: .; d_call: TRBD2; cdr3_aa: CASRGPGLAETDTQYF; cdr3_nt: TGTGCCAGCAGGGGTCCGGGACTAGCGGAAACAGATACGCAGTATTTT
v_call: TRBV2; j_call: TRBJ2-7; clone_size: .; d_call: .; cdr3_aa: CASSGGAYEQYF; cdr3_nt: TGTGCCAGCAGTGGGGGGGCTTACGAGCAGTACTTC
v_call: TRBV19; j_call: TRBJ1-2; clone_size: .; d_call: TRBD1; cdr3_aa: CASRIRTGALGYGYTF; cdr3_nt: TGTGCCAGTAGGATAAGGACAGGGGCCTTAGGCTATGGCTACACCTTC
v_call: TRBV5-1; j_call: TRBJ2-7; clone_size: .; d_call: TRBD2; cdr3_aa: CASSYKLAGGPSYEQYF; cdr3_nt: TGCGCCAGCAGCTACAAACTAGCGGGAGGGCCTTCCTACGAGCAGTACTTC
v_call: TRBV5-1; j_call: TRBJ2-3; clone_size: many; d_call: .; cdr3_aa: CASSINSPTDTQYF; cdr3_nt: TGCGCCAGCAGCATCAACTCACCCACAGATACGCAGTATTTT
v_call: TRBV2; j_call: TRBJ2-5; clone_size: .; d_call: .; cdr3_aa: CASHRQSETQYF; cdr3_nt: TGTGCCAGCCATCGGCAGTCAGAGACCCAGTACTTC
v_call: TRBV15; j_call: TRBJ2-5; clone_size: .; d_call: TRBD2; cdr3_aa: CATSSTRLAGETQYF; cdr3_nt: TGTGCCACCAGCTCTACCCGACTAGCGGGAGAGACCCAGTACTTC
v_call: TRBV7-2; j_call: TRBJ1-1; clone_size: .; d_call: .; cdr3_aa: CASSPLGPAEAFF; cdr3_nt: TGTGCCAGCAGCCCCCTAGGTCCGGCTGAAGCTTTCTTT
v_call: TRBV6-6; j_call: TRBJ2-7; clone_size: .; d_call: .; cdr3_aa: CASATGFEQYF; cdr3_nt: TGTGCCAGCGCAACAGGGTTCGAGCAGTACTTC
v_call: TRBV11-1; j_call: TRBJ2-3; clone_size: .; d_call: .; cdr3_aa: CASRSRLSTDTQYF; cdr3_nt: TGTGCCAGCAGGTCTCGGCTATCCACAGATACGCAGTATTTT
v_call: TRBV5-1; j_call: TRBJ1-4; clone_size: .; d_call: .; cdr3_aa: CASSLATATNEKLFF; cdr3_nt: TGCGCCAGCAGCTTGGCAACGGCAACTAATGAAAAACTGTTTTTT
v_call: TRBV9; j_call: TRBJ2-3; clone_size: .; d_call: .; cdr3_aa: CASGAISTDTQYF; cdr3_nt: TGTGCCAGCGGAGCGATCAGCACAGATACGCAGTATTTT
v_call: TRBV4-3; j_call: TRBJ1-5; clone_size: .; d_call: TRBD1; cdr3_aa: CASSPLQDRFQPQHF; cdr3_nt: TGCGCCAGCAGCCCACTCCAGGACAGGTTTCAGCCCCAGCATTTT
v_call: TRBV5-5; j_call: TRBJ2-1; clone_size: few; d_call: TRBD2; cdr3_aa: CASSLEGGSYNEQFF; cdr3_nt: TGTGCCAGCAGCTTGGAGGGAGGGAGCTACAATGAGCAGTTCTTC
v_call: TRBV7-9; j_call: TRBJ2-1; clone_size: .; d_call: TRBD2; cdr3_aa: CASSRGLAGDSDEQFF; cdr3_nt: TGTGCCAGCAGCAGGGGACTAGCGGGAGATTCGGATGAGCAGTTCTTC